The 7 T cell receptor beta chains below all came from one sample that was sequenced in a study of CD8 T cells in Susac syndrome. The RNA, roughly 0.45 to 1 ug, was put through reverse transcription using random hexamers. TCRdb recomputed calls from the immunoSEQ multiplex PCR reads with MiXCR, one row per CDR3 protein. The sample consists of 300,000 to 350,000 distinct CDR3 sequences, about 90% of them appearing once. Sequencing was carried out using CD4+ T cells from PBMCs. These receptors were obtained from a human donor with multiple sclerosis.

The chain employs TRBV2 and TRBJ2-1; 12 nucleotides match TRBD2. The CDR3 is 17 amino acids. The V gene's germline CDR1 is SNHLY and CDR2 FYNNEI. The J segment lost 3 bases and the V segment lost 4 bases, leaving 7 bases of the junction unmatched. This CDR3 is CASSGGRLAGDYNEQFF. CDR3 nucleotide sequence: TGTGCCAGCAGTGGGGGAAGACTAGCGGGGGACTACAATGAGCAGTTCTTC.

This chain links TRBV7-2 with TRBJ2-1; 7 bases are shared with TRBD1. V gave up 6 bases and J gave up 3 bases; unmatched junction bases: 8. This CDR3 has 15 amino acids. CDR1 SGHTA and CDR2 FQGNSA come from the germline V gene. CDR3 coding DNA: TGTGCCAGCAGTAGGCCGGGACAGCACTACAATGAGCAGTTCTTC. This sequence encodes CASSRPGQHYNEQFF.

CDR3 protein: CSVAAVNTIYF. In DNA form, the CDR3 reads TGCAGCGTTGCCGCCGTAAACACCATATATTTT. The chain couples TRBV29-1 to TRBJ1-3; D is uncertain. Germline CDR1 and CDR2: SQVTM and ANQGSEA. This CDR3 comprises 11 residues. Trimming left V 4 bases short and J 6 bases short, with 7 bases between.

J is TRBJ2-3 and V is TRBV14, with 13 bases matching TRBD2. The CDR3 runs to 16 residues. Germline lookup yields CDR1 SGHDN and CDR2 FVKESK. J lost 6 bases, V lost 4 bases, and 7 bases had no gene match. DNA of the CDR3: TGTGCCAGCAGCCGCGGACTAGCGGGAGTGGGCGATACGCAGTATTTT. Amino acids: CASSRGLAGVGDTQYF.

CDR3 in DNA: TGTGCCAGCAGCTTATCTTCCGGGGAGCTGTTTTTT. It codes for CASSLSSGELFF. The V call is TRBV11-2, the J call TRBJ2-2; D not certain. The CDR3 length is 12 residues. The germline V and J ends were trimmed by 2 bases and 6 bases, with 4 bases remaining between them. Germline CDR1 is SGHAT and CDR2 is FQNNGV. Based on the CDR3 plus reference TRBV11-2 and TRBJ2-2, the full variable domain is EAGVAQSPRYKIIEKRQSVAFWCNPISGHATLYWYQQILGQGPKLLIQFQNNGVVDDSQLPKDRFSAERLKGVDSTLKIQPAKLEDSAVYLCASSLSSGELFFGEGSRLTVL.

This clonotype was found a few times. The V gene is TRBV7-2, the J gene TRBJ2-5, with a weak D call TRBD2 (6 bases). Looked up from germline, CDR1 is SGHTA and CDR2 is FQGNSA. The CDR3 contains 14 residues. Trimming pared 3 bases from V and 4 bases from J, leaving 12 bases between. The CDR3 DNA reads TGTGCCAGCAGCTTGGCGGGATCGGGAGAGACCCAGTACTTC. Translated, it gives CASSLAGSGETQYF.

The rearrangement links TRBV7-9 to TRBJ1-5; the D gene is possibly TRBD1 (6 bases). Germline values: CDR1 SEHNR, CDR2 FQNEAQ (reference sequence). There are 14 residues in the CDR3. Between the trimmed V and J ends, which lost 5 bases and 3 bases, there was a span of 11 bases. The CDR3 coding sequence is TGTGCCAGCAGCCAGGACAGCCACAATCAGCCCCAGCATTTT. Protein product: CASSQDSHNQPQHF.